The 29 T cell receptor beta chains below come from one sample, sequenced in a study of cytomegalovirus exposure and HLA in healthy donors. The PCR used 60 Vbeta and 13 Jbeta primers. The table came from immunoSEQ multiplex PCR; TCRdb's copy has only in-frame clones and leaves some out. The table lists approximately 170,000 clones, roughly 80% of them singletons. The specimen sequenced was PBMCs. The source is a male donor in good health and CMV-seronegative.

The V call is TRBV25-1, the J call TRBJ1-4, with D maybe TRBD1 (6 bases). The CDR3 is 15 amino acids. Germline values: CDR1 MGHDK, CDR2 SYGVNS. V gave up 4 bases and J gave up 7 bases, with 16 bases separating them. CDR3: CASSAAGAGGEKLFF. The CDR3 DNA reads TGTGCCAGCAGTGCGGCGGGGGCCGGTGGTGAAAAACTGTTTTTT.

The chain combines TRBV2 with TRBJ1-4; D is perhaps TRBD1 (6 bases). Germline V gene sequence: CDR1 SNHLY, CDR2 FYNNEI. CDR3 size: 13 residues. V dropped 5 bases and J dropped 5 bases, with 9 bases sitting between them. CDR3 DNA sequence: TGTGCCAGCAGTAACAGGGCCAATGAAAAACTGTTTTTT. Its protein is CASSNRANEKLFF.

By frequency in the sample, this clone is medium-sized. The rearrangement joins TRBV19 to TRBJ2-7; the D gene is possibly TRBD2 (6 bases). Trimming removed 5 bases at V and 6 bases at J, with 20 bases between. This CDR3 spans 15 amino acids. The germline V gene encodes CDR1 LNHDA and CDR2 SQIVND (reference sequence). The CDR3 DNA is TGTGCCAGTAGTCCCCCGGGACTCGATTTCGCCGAGCAGTACTTC. This sequence encodes CASSPPGLDFAEQYF.

This chain links TRBV27 with TRBJ2-1, with 10 positions matching TRBD1. This CDR3 has 20 residues. The junction had 16 bases not matched to a gene; V was cut back by 3 bases and J by 2 bases. Looked up from germline, CDR1 is MNHEY and CDR2 is SMNVEV (reference sequence). CDR3 region: CASSFSDRGLLFGPYNEQFF. The CDR3 DNA reads as TGTGCCAGCAGTTTCTCCGACAGGGGGCTTCTTTTCGGTCCCTACAATGAGCAGTTCTTC.

Only one count was recorded for this clone. The chain uses TRBV13 and TRBJ2-1; 7 bases match TRBD1. Germline CDR1 PRHDT, CDR2 FYEKMQ (reference sequence). The junction had 9 bases not matched to a gene; V was cut back by 5 bases and J by 5 bases. The CDR3 is 15 residues long. The CDR3 loop reads CASSRRDRNHNEQFF. In nucleotides, the CDR3 is TGTGCCAGCAGCCGCCGGGACAGAAATCACAATGAGCAGTTCTTC.

The rearrangement links TRBV27 to TRBJ2-3, with a possible D match to TRBD1 (6 bases). Germline V CDR1 and CDR2: MNHEY, SMNVEV (reference sequence). The CDR3 covers 16 residues. V lost 2 bases to trimming and J lost 3 bases, with 15 bases between them. The chain's CDR3 is CASSLMGAMRTDTQYF. The CDR3 region has the DNA TGTGCCAGCAGTTTAATGGGGGCAATGAGGACAGATACGCAGTATTTT.

The rearrangement joins TRBV19 to TRBJ1-1; D remains unclear. This CDR3 contains 15 residues. Per the germline V gene, CDR1 is LNHDA and CDR2 is SQIVND (reference sequence). V shed 7 bases and J shed 0 bases, with 15 bases lying between them. In DNA, the CDR3 is TGTGCCAGTAAAATGGAGTCGGCCATGAACACTGAAGCTTTCTTT. Its protein product is CASKMESAMNTEAFF.

The chain recombines TRBV7-6 with TRBJ2-7, with a possible D match to TRBD1 (6 bases). The germline gives CDR1 SGHVS, CDR2 FNYEAQ. Trimming removed 1 base at V and 2 bases at J, with 9 bases between. CDR3 length: 14 amino acids. CDR3 amino acids: CASSLGQATYEQYF. CDR3 in DNA: TGTGCCAGCAGCTTAGGACAGGCAACCTACGAGCAGTACTTC. The full variable domain, rest sourced from reference TRBV7-6 and TRBJ2-7, is GAGVSQSPRYKVTKRGQDVALRCDPISGHVSLYWYRQALGQGPEFLTYFNYEAQQDKSGLPNDRFSAERPEGSISTLTIQRTEQRDSAMYRCASSLGQATYEQYFGPGTRLTVT.

This chain links TRBV2 with TRBJ2-1; 11 nucleotides line up with TRBD2. Germline CDR1 reads SNHLY; CDR2 reads FYNNEI. The CDR3 is 14 amino acids. With 7 bases clipped from V and 6 bases from J, the junction kept 5 bases outside the gene matches. The CDR3 region is CASTDSGGANEQFF. In DNA form, the CDR3 reads TGTGCCAGCACCGATAGCGGGGGGGCCAATGAGCAGTTCTTC.

The CDR3 loop reads CASSYTPAARGIRNEQFF. In nucleotides, the CDR3 is TGTGCCAGCAGTTACACCCCAGCTGCCAGGGGGATTAGGAATGAGCAGTTCTTC. The V gene is TRBV2, the J gene TRBJ2-1; TRBD1 aligns across 7 bases. This CDR3 is built from 18 residues. Trimming at V came to 5 bases and at J to 7 bases, leaving 20 bases not matched to a gene. Germline values: CDR1 SNHLY, CDR2 FYNNEI. Full variable domain (rest looked up from reference TRBV2 and TRBJ2-1): EPEVTQTPSHQVTQMGQEVILRCVPISNHLYFYWYRQILGQKVEFLVSFYNNEISEKSEIFDDQFSVERPDGSNFTLKIRSTKLEDSAMYFCASSYTPAARGIRNEQFFGPGTRLTVL.

This chain joins TRBV27 and TRBJ1-2, with D possibly TRBD1 on 5 matching bases. CDR3 length: 13 amino acids. The V gene's germline CDR1 is MNHEY and CDR2 SMNVEV (reference sequence). V was trimmed by 5 bases and J by 7 bases, leaving 14 bases between them. CDR3 coding DNA: TGTGCCAGCAGTCCTCTGGGGGGTTTTGGCTACACCTTC. It is translated as CASSPLGGFGYTF.

Here the CDR3 reads CASSLRDYKDTQYF. CDR3 bases: TGTGCCAGCAGCTTGAGAGACTATAAGGATACGCAGTATTTT. The chain is built from TRBV5-4 and TRBJ2-3; a possible D gene is TRBD2 (5 bases). Germline lookup yields CDR1 SGHNT and CDR2 YYREEE (reference sequence). The V end was cut by 1 base, the J end by 6 bases, with 12 bases between. The CDR3 is 14 amino acids. Complete variable domain (other parts from reference TRBV5-4 and TRBJ2-3): ETGVTQSPTHLIKTRGQQVTLRCSSQSGHNTVSWYQQALGQGPQFIFQYYREEENGRGNFPPRFSGLQFPNYSSELNVNALELDDSALYLCASSLRDYKDTQYFGPGTRLTVL.

J is TRBJ1-3 and V is TRBV7-8; no definite D call. V lost 2 bases and J lost 1, with 3 bases in between. CDR1 and CDR2 from the germline V gene are SGHVS and FQNEAQ. The CDR3 totals 13 residues. In DNA form, the CDR3 reads TGTGCCAGCAGCTTATCATCTGGAAACACCATATATTTT. Its translation: CASSLSSGNTIYF.

This clone was observed once. The gene calls are TRBV29-1 and TRBJ1-1, with D perhaps TRBD1 (5 bases). CDR3 size: 16 residues. Germline CDR1 and CDR2: SQVTM and ANQGSEA. Trimming removed 2 bases from V and 0 bases from J, with 16 bases in between. The CDR3 sequence is CSVEQRPGLLNTEAFF. The CDR3 nucleotides read TGCAGCGTTGAACAGCGACCGGGACTGTTGAACACTGAAGCTTTCTTT.

The chain combines TRBV7-6 with TRBJ1-3; the D is unclear. With 1 base removed from V and 0 bases from J, the gap between germline ends came to 7 bases. The CDR3 has 15 amino acids. Germline CDR1 SGHVS, CDR2 FNYEAQ. CDR3 protein: CASSLETGSGNTIYF. CDR3 sequence (DNA): TGTGCCAGCAGCTTAGAGACTGGCTCTGGAAACACCATATATTTT.

The chain carries TRBV7-9 and TRBJ2-2; the match to TRBD1 covers 8 bases. Germline CDR1 reads SEHNR; CDR2 reads FQNEAQ (reference sequence). V trimming: 2 bases; J trimming: 6 bases; junction bases outside the gene matches: 8. This CDR3 is built from 16 residues. The CDR3 DNA reads as TGTGCCAGCAGCTTAATGGACAGGGCTTCACCCGGGGAGCTGTTTTTT. It translates to CASSLMDRASPGELFF.

The V and J genes are TRBV4-1 and TRBJ1-4, with 7 bases lining up with TRBD1. The CDR3 contains 16 residues. V was clipped by 3 bases and J by 0 bases; unmatched bases: 4. From germline, CDR1 is MGHRA and CDR2 YSYEKL. The CDR3: CASSQKGAPTNEKLFF. The DNA for the CDR3 is TGCGCCAGCAGCCAGAAGGGGGCCCCAACTAATGAAAAACTGTTTTTT.

The V call is TRBV7-8, the J call TRBJ2-7, with unresolved D. V lost 5 bases to trimming and J lost 6 bases, with 8 bases between them. Germline lookup yields CDR1 SGHVS and CDR2 FQNEAQ. The CDR3 is made up of 11 amino acids. The CDR3 DNA sequence: TGTGCCAGCAGCCCCCTCCTCGAGCAGTACTTC. Translation: CASSPLLEQYF.

The rearrangement joins TRBV29-1 to TRBJ2-5; the match to TRBD1 covers 7 bases. The assigned J gene may be wrong: the sequence end matches TRBJ2-7 better. The CDR3 is 13 amino acids. CDR1 and CDR2 (germline): SQVTM, ANQGSEA. The CDR3 DNA reads TGCAGCGTCCGGGACAGTGAGGAGTACGAGCAGTACTTC. The encoded protein is CSVRDSEEYEQYF.

J is TRBJ1-4 and V is TRBV4-2; 8 positions agree with TRBD1. Germline V gene lookup returns CDR1 LGHNA and CDR2 YNFKEQ. The V gene end was trimmed by 2 bases and the J gene end by 8 bases; junction bases not matched to a gene: 7. CDR3 length: 15 residues. The CDR3 DNA follows: TGTGCCAGCAGCCAAAATAACAGGGGGGAAGAAAAACTGTTTTTT. Translated, it gives CASSQNNRGEEKLFF.

The chain links TRBV18 to TRBJ2-7; no clear D. CDR1 KGHSH and CDR2 LQKENI come from the germline V gene. The CDR3 consists of 13 residues. Trimming took off 0 bases at V and 5 bases at J, with 8 bases between the two ends. CDR3 residues: CASSPPGTDEQYF. The CDR3 region has the DNA TGTGCCAGCTCACCACCCGGTACGGACGAGCAGTACTTC.

The chain recombines TRBV5-1 with TRBJ2-5; D gene ambiguous. The J call could be wrong; TRBJ2-7 is a better fit for the DNA end. Germline-derived CDR1 and CDR2 are SGHRS and YFSETQ. This CDR3 region has 13 residues. CDR3 protein: CASSLASLYEQYF. The CDR3 DNA is TGCGCCAGCAGCTTGGCCTCTCTTTACGAGCAGTACTTC.

The chain couples TRBV5-1 to TRBJ2-7, with 11 bases identical to TRBD1. Germline V CDR1 and CDR2: SGHRS, YFSETQ. With 2 bases clipped from V and 5 bases from J, the junction kept 3 bases outside the gene matches. The CDR3 spans 14 residues. The chain's CDR3 is CASSFGTGGHEQYF. In DNA form, the CDR3 reads TGCGCCAGCAGCTTCGGGACAGGGGGACACGAGCAGTACTTC.

This chain joins TRBV6-1 and TRBJ1-4; 9 bases are a match to TRBD1. Trimming removed 4 bases from V and 9 bases from J; junction bases left unmatched: 6. Per the germline V gene, CDR1 is MNHNS and CDR2 is SASEGT. The CDR3 has 14 amino acids. The CDR3 bases are TGTGCCAGCAGTGCTGGGACAGGGTCACAAAAACTGTTTTTT. Protein: CASSAGTGSQKLFF.

The chain carries TRBV7-9 and TRBJ1-2; a weak D match, TRBD1 (5 bases). This CDR3 has 14 amino acids. Germline CDR1 SEHNR, CDR2 FQNEAQ (reference sequence). Trimming pared 2 bases from V and 7 bases from J, leaving 14 bases between. The chain's CDR3 is CASSLPDGGGGYTF. The DNA for the CDR3 is TGTGCCAGCAGCTTACCTGATGGGGGAGGTGGCTACACCTTC.

This chain uses TRBV7-9 with TRBJ2-7, with 9 bases matching TRBD1. The germline CDR1 and CDR2 sequences are SEHNR and FQNEAQ (reference sequence). This CDR3 spans 16 amino acids. V shed 2 bases and J 2 bases; nucleotides not matched to a gene: 7. In nucleotides, the CDR3 is TGTGCCAGCAGCTTACTACCCGGACAGGGGACCTACGAGCAGTACTTC. Translation: CASSLLPGQGTYEQYF.

The chain carries TRBV4-2 and TRBJ2-2, with TRBD2 matching 12 bases. The germline gives CDR1 LGHNA, CDR2 YNFKEQ. The V gene end was trimmed by 3 bases and the J gene end by 3 bases; junction bases not matched to a gene: 11. The CDR3 consists of 19 residues. CDR3 sequence (DNA): TGTGCCAGCAGCCAGGAGGGACTAGCGGGCCCGTGGGACACCGGGGAGCTGTTTTTT. This translates into CASSQEGLAGPWDTGELFF.

CDR3 residues: CAIRGGSGLGGDTQYF. The CDR3 bases are TGTGCCATCAGGGGGGGTAGCGGACTGGGCGGCGATACGCAGTATTTT. The chain carries TRBV10-3 and TRBJ2-3; D might be TRBD2 (6 bases). This CDR3 is 16 amino acids long. V lost 6 bases, J lost 6 bases, and 22 bases lay in between. Per the germline V gene, CDR1 is ENHRY and CDR2 is SYGVKD.

J is TRBJ2-5 and V is TRBV15; possible D gene TRBD1, 6 bases. CDR1 is LNHNV and CDR2 is YYDKDF in the germline V gene (reference sequence). This CDR3 region has 14 residues. V shed 0 bases and J shed 5 bases, with 10 bases lying between them. The CDR3 region is CATSRDTGMETQYF. For the CDR3, the DNA is TGTGCCACCAGCAGAGATACAGGGATGGAGACCCAGTACTTC.